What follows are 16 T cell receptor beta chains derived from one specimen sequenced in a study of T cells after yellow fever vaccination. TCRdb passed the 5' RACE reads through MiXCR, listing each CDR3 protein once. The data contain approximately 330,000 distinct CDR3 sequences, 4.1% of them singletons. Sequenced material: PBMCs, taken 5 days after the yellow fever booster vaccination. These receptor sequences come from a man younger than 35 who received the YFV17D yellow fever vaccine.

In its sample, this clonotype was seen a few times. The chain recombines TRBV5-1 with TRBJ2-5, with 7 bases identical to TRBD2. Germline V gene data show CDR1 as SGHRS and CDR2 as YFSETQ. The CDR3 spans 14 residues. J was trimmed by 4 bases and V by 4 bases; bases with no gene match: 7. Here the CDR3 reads CASSDGGGGETQYF. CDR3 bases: TGCGCCAGCAGCGACGGCGGGGGAGGAGAGACCCAGTACTTC.

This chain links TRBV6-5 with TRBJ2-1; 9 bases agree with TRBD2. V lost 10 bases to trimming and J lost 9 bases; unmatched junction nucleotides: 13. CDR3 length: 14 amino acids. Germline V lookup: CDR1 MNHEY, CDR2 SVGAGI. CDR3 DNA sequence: TGTGCCACGGAATCCTCGCGGGGGGGCGTTGAGCAGTTCTTC. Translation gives CATESSRGGVEQFF.

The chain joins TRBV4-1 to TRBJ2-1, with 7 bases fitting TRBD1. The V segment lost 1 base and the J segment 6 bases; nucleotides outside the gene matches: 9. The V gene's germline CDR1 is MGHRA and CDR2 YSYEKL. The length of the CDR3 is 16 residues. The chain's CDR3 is CASSQGGQRASNEQFF. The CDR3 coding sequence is TGCGCCAGCAGCCAAGGGGGACAGAGGGCGAGCAATGAGCAGTTCTTC.

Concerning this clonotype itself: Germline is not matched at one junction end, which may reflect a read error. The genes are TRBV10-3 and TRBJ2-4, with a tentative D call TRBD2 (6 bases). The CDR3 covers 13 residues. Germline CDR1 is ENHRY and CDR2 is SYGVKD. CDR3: CAFSGGRGNIQYF. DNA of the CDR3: TGTGCCTTCAGTGGAGGGCGCGGAAACATTCAGTACTTC.

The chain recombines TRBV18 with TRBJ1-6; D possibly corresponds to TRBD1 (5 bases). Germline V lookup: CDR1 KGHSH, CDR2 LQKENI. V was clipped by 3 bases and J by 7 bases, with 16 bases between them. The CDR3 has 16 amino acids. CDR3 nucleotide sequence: TGTGCCAGCTCACCCGGCCGGGACGCAAGAAATTCACCCCTCCACTTT. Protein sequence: CASSPGRDARNSPLHF.

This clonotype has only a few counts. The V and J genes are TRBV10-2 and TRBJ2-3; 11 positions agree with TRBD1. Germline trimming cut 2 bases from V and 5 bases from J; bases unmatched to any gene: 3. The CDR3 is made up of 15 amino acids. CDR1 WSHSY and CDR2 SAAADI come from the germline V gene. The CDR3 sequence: CASSERTGGIDTQYF. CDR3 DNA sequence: TGCGCCAGCAGTGAGCGGACAGGGGGCATAGATACGCAGTATTTT.

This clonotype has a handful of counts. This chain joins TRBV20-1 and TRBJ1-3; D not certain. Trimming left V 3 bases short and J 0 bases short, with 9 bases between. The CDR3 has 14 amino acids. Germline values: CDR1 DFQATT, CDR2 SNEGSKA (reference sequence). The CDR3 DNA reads TGCAGTGCTAGGGAGTATAGCTCTGGAAACACCATATATTTT. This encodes CSAREYSSGNTIYF.

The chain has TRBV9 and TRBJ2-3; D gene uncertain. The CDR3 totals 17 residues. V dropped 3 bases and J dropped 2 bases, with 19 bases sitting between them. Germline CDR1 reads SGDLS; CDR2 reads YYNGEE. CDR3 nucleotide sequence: TGTGCCAGCAGCGCACACCAGAACCCCGCCACCACAGATACGCAGTATTTT. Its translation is CASSAHQNPATTDTQYF.

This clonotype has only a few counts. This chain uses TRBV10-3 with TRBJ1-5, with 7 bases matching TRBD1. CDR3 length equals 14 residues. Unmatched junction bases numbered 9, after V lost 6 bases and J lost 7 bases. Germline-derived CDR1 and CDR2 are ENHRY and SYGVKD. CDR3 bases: TGTGCCATCAGCCCCACAGGGGTGGACCAGCCCCAGCATTTT. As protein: CAISPTGVDQPQHF.

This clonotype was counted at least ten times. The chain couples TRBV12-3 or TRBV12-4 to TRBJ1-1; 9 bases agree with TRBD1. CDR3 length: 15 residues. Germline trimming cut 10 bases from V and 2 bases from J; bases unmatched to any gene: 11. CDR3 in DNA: TGTGCCACCACAGGGGGCGCAGCCCCAAACACTGAAGCTTTCTTT. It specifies CATTGGAAPNTEAFF.

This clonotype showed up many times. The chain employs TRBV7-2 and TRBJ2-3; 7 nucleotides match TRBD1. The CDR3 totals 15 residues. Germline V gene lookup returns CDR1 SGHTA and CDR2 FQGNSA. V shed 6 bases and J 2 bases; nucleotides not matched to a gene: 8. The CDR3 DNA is TGTGCCAGCAGTCCTGCTAGGGGGCCCACAGATACGCAGTATTTT. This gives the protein CASSPARGPTDTQYF.

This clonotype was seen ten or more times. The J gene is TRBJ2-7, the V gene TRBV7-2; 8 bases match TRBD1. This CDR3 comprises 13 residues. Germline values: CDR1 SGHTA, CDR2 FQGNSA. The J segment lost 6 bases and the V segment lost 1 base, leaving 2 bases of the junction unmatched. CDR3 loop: CASSLGTGGEQYV. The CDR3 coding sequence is TGTGCCAGCAGCTTAGGAACAGGGGGCGAGCAGTACGTC.

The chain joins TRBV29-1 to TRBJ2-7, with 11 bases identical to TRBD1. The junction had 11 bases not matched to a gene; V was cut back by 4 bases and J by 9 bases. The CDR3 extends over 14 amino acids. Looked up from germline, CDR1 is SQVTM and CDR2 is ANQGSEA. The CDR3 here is CSVGVGQGAAVQYF. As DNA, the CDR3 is TGCAGCGTTGGCGTCGGACAGGGGGCGGCGGTGCAGTACTTC.

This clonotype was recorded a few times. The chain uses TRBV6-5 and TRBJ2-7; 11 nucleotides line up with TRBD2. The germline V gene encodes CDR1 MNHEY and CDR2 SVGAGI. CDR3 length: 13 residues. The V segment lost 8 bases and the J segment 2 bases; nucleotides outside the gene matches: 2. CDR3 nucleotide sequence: TGTGCCAGCCGACTAGCGGGGACCTACGAGCAGTACTTC. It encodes CASRLAGTYEQYF.

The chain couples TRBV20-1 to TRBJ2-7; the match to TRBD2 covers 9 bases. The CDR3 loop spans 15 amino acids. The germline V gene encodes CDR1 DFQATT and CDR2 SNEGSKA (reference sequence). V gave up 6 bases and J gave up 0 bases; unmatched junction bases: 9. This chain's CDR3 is CSASLLAGASYEQYF. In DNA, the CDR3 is TGCAGTGCCTCACTCTTAGCGGGGGCCTCCTACGAGCAGTACTTC.

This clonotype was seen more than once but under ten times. The CDR3 nucleotides are TGTGCCAGTAGTATAGATCGCAGGTGGCCCCAGCATTTT. Its translation: CASSIDRRWPQHF. V gene TRBV19 combines with J gene TRBJ1-5; D gene unclear. CDR1 LNHDA and CDR2 SQIVND come from the germline V gene (reference sequence). The CDR3 is 13 amino acids. Trimming took off 0 bases at V and 9 bases at J, with 9 bases between the two ends.